Shown below are 14 T cell receptor beta chains from a single sample sequenced in a study of blood T cell repertoires in COVID-19. The data were produced by immunoSEQ multiplex PCR, yet TCRdb's version contains in-frame clones alone and is incomplete. The data show about 360,000 clones, 75% to 90% seen once. Sequencing used peripheral blood. These receptors were taken from a woman aged 55 to 70 with COVID-19, enrolled during active disease.

The rearrangement uses TRBV19 and TRBJ1-2, with D possibly matching TRBD1 (5 bases). From germline, CDR1 is LNHDA and CDR2 SQIVND (reference sequence). V was cut by 2 bases and J by 1 base, with 8 bases left in between. The CDR3 has 14 residues. Here the CDR3 reads CASSIQGLNYGYTF. The CDR3 nucleotides read TGTGCCAGTAGTATACAGGGACTTAACTATGGCTACACCTTC.

The J gene is TRBJ1-2, the V gene TRBV5-1; maybe TRBD1 (5 bases). The V end lost 6 bases, the J end lost 2 bases, and 14 bases lay between the germline ends. Germline V gene lookup returns CDR1 SGHRS and CDR2 YFSETQ. The CDR3 has 14 residues. CDR3 in amino acids: CASKTGQTNYGYTF. The CDR3 nucleotides are TGCGCCAGCAAAACCGGACAAACAAACTATGGCTACACCTTC.

V and J are TRBV28 and TRBJ1-2; 8 bases match TRBD1. CDR1 is MDHEN and CDR2 is SYDVKM in the germline V gene. The length of the CDR3 is 14 residues. V dropped 6 bases and J dropped 4; count of bases not matched to a gene: 7. The CDR3 nucleotides read TGTGCCAGCAGCTCCGGACAGGGTACCTATGGCTACACCTTC. Translating it yields CASSSGQGTYGYTF.

This chain uses TRBV2 with TRBJ1-4; D is unresolved. Germline V CDR1 and CDR2: SNHLY, FYNNEI. This CDR3 region has 15 residues. V was cut by 7 bases and J by 4 bases, with 16 bases left in between. DNA for the CDR3: TGTGCCAGCATCGCCTACAGTAATGGTAATGAAAAACTGTTTTTT. This sequence encodes CASIAYSNGNEKLFF.

The chain carries TRBV4-3 and TRBJ2-7; D gene ambiguous. The ends were cut back, 0 bases at V and 3 bases at J, with 6 bases in the middle. CDR1 and CDR2 (germline): LGHNA, YSLEER. This CDR3 is built from 13 residues. CDR3 in DNA: TGCGCCAGCAGCCAAGATGCGGTCTACGAGCAGTACTTC. Translated: CASSQDAVYEQYF.

The gene calls are TRBV3-1 (or the pseudogene TRBV3-2) and TRBJ1-1; D remains ambiguous. Trimming pared 7 bases from V and 5 bases from J, leaving 11 bases between. Per the germline V gene, CDR1 is LGHDT and CDR2 is YNNKEL (reference sequence). The CDR3 runs to 12 residues. The CDR3 DNA reads TGTGCCAGCAAATCCTTTGAGACTGAAGCTTTCTTT. This translates into CASKSFETEAFF.

The chain carries TRBV2 and TRBJ1-4; the D is unclear. CDR1 SNHLY and CDR2 FYNNEI come from the germline V gene. V lost 6 bases, J lost 0 bases, and 11 bases lay in between. CDR3 length: 15 residues. CDR3: CASSLLVATNEKLFF. The CDR3 DNA is TGTGCCAGCAGCTTGTTAGTTGCAACTAATGAAAAACTGTTTTTT.

The chain couples TRBV27 to TRBJ1-5, with TRBD1 matching 9 bases. The CDR3 is 14 residues long. In germline, CDR1 is MNHEY, CDR2 SMNVEV (reference sequence). Losses at the gene ends were 3 bases for V and 5 bases for J; bases not matched to a gene: 2. The CDR3 reads CASSLGQGDQPQHF. The DNA of the CDR3 is TGTGCCAGCAGTTTGGGACAGGGAGATCAGCCCCAGCATTTT.

The J gene is TRBJ1-1, the V gene TRBV7-9, with 7 bases aligning to TRBD1. The V segment lost 0 bases and the J segment 0 bases; nucleotides outside the gene matches: 1. This CDR3 is built from 15 residues. Germline V gives CDR1 SEHNR, CDR2 FQNEAQ (reference sequence). The CDR3 reads CASSLATGLNTEAFF. The CDR3 nucleotides read TGTGCCAGCAGCTTAGCGACAGGGTTGAACACTGAAGCTTTCTTT.

To note about this clone: The sample contains more than one DNA sequence encoding this CDR3. The chain combines TRBV18 with TRBJ1-1; possibly TRBD1 for D (6 bases). CDR1 and CDR2 from the germline V gene are KGHSH and LQKENI. The V gene lost 3 bases and the J gene lost 1 base, with 9 bases spanning the gap. This CDR3 has 14 residues. The chain's CDR3 is CASSPGHPNTEAFF. DNA for the CDR3: TGTGCCAGCTCACCGGGACACCCGAACACTGAAGCTTTCTTT.

DNA for the CDR3: TGTGCCAGCAGCTTAGCGCGTCACGAGCAGTACTTC. Its protein is CASSLARHEQYF. The V call is TRBV7-8, the J call TRBJ2-7, with D unresolved. CDR1 and CDR2 (germline): SGHVS, FQNEAQ. Trimming shortened V by 0 bases and J by 5 bases, and 5 bases separated the two germline ends. This CDR3 is 12 amino acids long.

This chain connects TRBV7-2 to TRBJ2-1; D is ambiguous. Germline V CDR1 and CDR2: SGHTA, FQGNSA. The CDR3 is 14 amino acids. The V end lost 0 bases, the J end lost 3 bases, and 6 bases lay between the germline ends. As DNA, the CDR3 is TGTGCCAGCAGCTTAGCGAACAGCTACAATGAGCAGTTCTTC. As protein: CASSLANSYNEQFF.

The chain combines TRBV18 with TRBJ2-1, with D possibly TRBD2 on 6 matching bases. The V gene lost 2 bases and the J gene lost 3 bases, with 14 bases spanning the gap. The CDR3 length is 16 residues. Germline CDR1 reads KGHSH; CDR2 reads LQKENI. The DNA for the CDR3 is TGTGCCAGCTCACCAATGGGGGGAGACAACTACAATGAGCAGTTCTTC. It is translated as CASSPMGGDNYNEQFF.

The chain carries TRBV5-1 and TRBJ1-2, with TRBD1 matching over 12 bases. CDR1 SGHRS and CDR2 YFSETQ come from the germline V gene. The junction had 15 bases not matched to a gene; V was cut back by 4 bases and J by 8 bases. The CDR3 covers 17 residues. The CDR3 loop is CASSQILTGQGAEGYTF. In DNA form, the CDR3 reads TGCGCCAGCAGCCAAATACTTACGGGACAGGGGGCGGAAGGCTACACCTTC. The entire variable domain, with the rest obtained from reference TRBV5-1 and TRBJ1-2, is as follows: KAGVTQTPRYLIKTRGQQVTLSCSPISGHRSVSWYQQTPGQGLQFLFEYFSETQRNKGNFPGRFSGRQFSNSRSEMNVSTLELGDSALYLCASSQILTGQGAEGYTFGSGTRLTVV.